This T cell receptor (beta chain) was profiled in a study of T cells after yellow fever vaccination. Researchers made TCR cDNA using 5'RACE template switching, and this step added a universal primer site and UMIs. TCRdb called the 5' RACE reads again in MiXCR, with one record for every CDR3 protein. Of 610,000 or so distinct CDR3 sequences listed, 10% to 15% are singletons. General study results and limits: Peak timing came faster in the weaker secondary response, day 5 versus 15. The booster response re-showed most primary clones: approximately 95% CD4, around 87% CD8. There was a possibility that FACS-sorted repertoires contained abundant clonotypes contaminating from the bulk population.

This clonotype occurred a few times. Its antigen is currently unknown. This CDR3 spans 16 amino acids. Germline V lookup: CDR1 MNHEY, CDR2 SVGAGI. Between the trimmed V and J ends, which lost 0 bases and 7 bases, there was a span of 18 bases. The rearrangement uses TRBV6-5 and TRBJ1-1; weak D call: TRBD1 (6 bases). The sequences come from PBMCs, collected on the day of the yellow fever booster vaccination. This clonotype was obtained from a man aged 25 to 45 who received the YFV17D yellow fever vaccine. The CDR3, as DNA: TGTGCCAGCAGTTACTCGAGAGGGGGTCGGTTGATTGAAGCTTTCTTT. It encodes CASSYSRGGRLIEAFF.